The 5 T cell receptor beta chains below were found in one sample sequenced in a study of cytomegalovirus exposure and HLA in healthy donors. Use of 60 Vbeta and 13 Jbeta primers characterized the PCR. Assay used: immunoSEQ multiplex PCR; TCRdb lists only in-frame clones, some missing. The data show around 120,000 clones, with about 80% seen just once and more than 1.5% held by the top ten. The sequencing sample was made of PBMCs. All receptors derive from a man aged 18 to 29 in good health and CMV-seronegative.

This rearrangement joins TRBV7-9 to TRBJ1-3, with no clear D. Germline assignment: CDR1 SEHNR and CDR2 FQNEAQ (reference sequence). This CDR3 region has 15 residues. The V gene lost 6 bases and the J gene lost 0 bases, with 12 bases spanning the gap. For the CDR3, the DNA is TGTGCCAGCAGATACACAGCACTCTCTGGAAACACCATATATTTT. Protein product: CASRYTALSGNTIYF.

The rearrangement joins TRBV19 to TRBJ2-5; 8 nucleotides agree with TRBD1. The CDR3 covers 14 residues. The germline gives CDR1 LNHDA, CDR2 SQIVND (reference sequence). V lost 5 bases and J lost 5; bases outside the gene matches: 7. The CDR3 DNA is TGTGCCAGTAGTCCCGGACAGGGAGGCGAGACCCAGTACTTC. It translates to CASSPGQGGETQYF.

This clone was counted between two and nine times. V and J are TRBV5-4 and TRBJ1-2, with 10 bases lining up with TRBD1. The CDR3 is made up of 15 amino acids. The V segment lost 3 bases and the J segment 4 bases; nucleotides outside the gene matches: 6. Germline V lookup: CDR1 SGHNT, CDR2 YYREEE (reference sequence). CDR3 residues: CASSYGTGALYGYTF. DNA for the CDR3: TGTGCCAGCAGCTACGGGACAGGGGCGCTCTATGGCTACACCTTC.

V usage is TRBV6-5 and J usage is TRBJ2-7; weak D call: TRBD1 (5 bases). The germline V gene has CDR1 MNHEY and CDR2 SVGAGI. The V and J ends lost 6 bases and 5 bases respectively, with 14 bases between them. The CDR3 is 13 amino acids. The CDR3 sequence is CASRPQGVHEQYF. In DNA form, the CDR3 reads TGTGCCAGCAGACCTCAGGGCGTCCACGAGCAGTACTTC.

The J gene is TRBJ1-5, the V gene TRBV6-5; TRBD1 is a possible D gene (5 bases). Germline CDR1 MNHEY, CDR2 SVGAGI. V was pared by 2 bases and J by 4 bases, with 9 bases between. The CDR3 is 14 amino acids. This CDR3 is CASSYRQPNQPQHF. CDR3 nucleotide sequence: TGTGCCAGCAGTTACCGACAGCCGAATCAGCCCCAGCATTTT.